This T cell receptor beta chain was recorded in a study of blood T cell repertoires in COVID-19. Profiling relied on immunoSEQ multiplex PCR, and the TCRdb table lists in-frame clones only, not all of them. This sample has 250,000 or so clones, with 70% to 90% found just once. The sequencing sample was made of PBMCs or T cells enriched from blood (not recorded which). This TCR came from a man aged 30 to 45 who had recovered from COVID-19.

CDR3: CASSDGTGGSTEAFF. Written as DNA, the CDR3 is TGTGCCAGCTCAGACGGGACAGGGGGCTCCACTGAAGCTTTCTTT. V is TRBV18 and J is TRBJ1-1; 12 nucleotides align to TRBD1. The CDR3 extends over 15 amino acids. The germline V gene encodes CDR1 KGHSH and CDR2 LQKENI. The J segment lost 4 bases and the V segment lost 5 bases, leaving 5 bases of the junction unmatched.